This T cell receptor (beta chain) appears in the sequencing data of a study of radiotherapy plus CTLA-4 blockade in lung cancer. Study information: Objective responses arose in over 15% of patients, and 25% to 35% experienced disease control.

The method was immunoSEQ multiplex PCR; TCRdb's version includes in-frame clones alone and lacks a portion of them. The sample gives around 100,000 clones, 65% to 75% of which show up once; around 2.8% is in the top ten. V trimming: 5 bases; J trimming: 6 bases; junction bases outside the gene matches: 4. Germline CDR1 SGHVS, CDR2 FNYEAQ. The CDR3 sequence is 14 residues long. The chain carries TRBV7-6 and TRBJ1-6, with 7 bases aligning to TRBD1. The input for sequencing was peripheral blood, taken from a patient treated with radiotherapy plus ipilimumab. The receptor comes from a human donor with non-small cell lung cancer who had a partial response to radiotherapy plus ipilimumab. Some clones in this sample may be carry-over from other donors' samples. CDR3: CASSLGQPNSPLHF. The CDR3 region has the DNA TGTGCCAGCAGCCTGGGACAGCCTAATTCACCCCTCCACTTT.